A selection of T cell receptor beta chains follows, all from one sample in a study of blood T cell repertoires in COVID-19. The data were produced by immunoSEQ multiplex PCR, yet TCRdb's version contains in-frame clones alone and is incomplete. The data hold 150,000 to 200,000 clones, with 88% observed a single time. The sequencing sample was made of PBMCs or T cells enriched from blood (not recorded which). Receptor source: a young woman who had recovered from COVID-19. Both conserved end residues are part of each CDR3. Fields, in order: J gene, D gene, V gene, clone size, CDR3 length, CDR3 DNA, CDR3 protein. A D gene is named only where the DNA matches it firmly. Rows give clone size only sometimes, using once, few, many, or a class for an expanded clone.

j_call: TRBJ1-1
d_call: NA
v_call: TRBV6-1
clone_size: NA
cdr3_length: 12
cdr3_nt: TGTGCCAGCAGTGAATTAGTGTTGGAAGCTTTCTTT
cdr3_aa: CASSELVLEAFF

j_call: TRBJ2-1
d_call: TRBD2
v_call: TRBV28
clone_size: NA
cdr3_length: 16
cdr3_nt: TGTGCCAGCAGAACATCCGACTCAGCGGGGGGGAATGAGCAGTTCTTC
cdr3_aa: CASRTSDSAGGNEQFF

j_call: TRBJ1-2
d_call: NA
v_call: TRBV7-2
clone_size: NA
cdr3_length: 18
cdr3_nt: TGTGCCAGCAGCTTATCATACTTTGCATCCGTGTCAACCTATGGCTACACCTTC
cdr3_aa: CASSLSYFASVSTYGYTF

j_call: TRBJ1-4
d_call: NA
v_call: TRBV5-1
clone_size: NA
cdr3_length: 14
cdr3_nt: TGCGCCAGCACCTTTCGGGACATGAATGAAAAACTGTTTTTT
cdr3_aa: CASTFRDMNEKLFF

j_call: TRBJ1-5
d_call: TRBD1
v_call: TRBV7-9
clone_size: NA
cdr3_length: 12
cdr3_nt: TGTGCCAGCACCAGGGGGGATCAGCCCCAGCATTTT
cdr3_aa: CASTRGDQPQHF

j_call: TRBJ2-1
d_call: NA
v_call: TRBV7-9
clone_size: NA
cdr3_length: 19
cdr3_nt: TGTGCCAGCAGCCGCGCAGCCAGGGGCCCAATTATCTCCTACAATGAGCAGTTCTTC
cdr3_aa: CASSRAARGPIISYNEQFF

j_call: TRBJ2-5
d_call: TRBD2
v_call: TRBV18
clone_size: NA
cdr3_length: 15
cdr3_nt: TGTGCCAGCTCACCACCAGCGGGGGGTAGGGAGACCCAGTACTTC
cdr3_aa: CASSPPAGGRETQYF

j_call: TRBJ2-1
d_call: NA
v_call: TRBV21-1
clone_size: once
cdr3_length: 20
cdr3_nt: TGTGCCAGCAGCAAAGCCCGCCCCCCGAAGGACAGAGTTTTCTACAATGAGCAGTTCTTC
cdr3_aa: CASSKARPPKDRVFYNEQFF

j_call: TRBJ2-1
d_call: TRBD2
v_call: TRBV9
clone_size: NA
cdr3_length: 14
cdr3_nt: TGTGCCAGCAGCCTTGGAGCGGGAGTATATGAGCAGTTCTTC
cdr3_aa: CASSLGAGVYEQFF

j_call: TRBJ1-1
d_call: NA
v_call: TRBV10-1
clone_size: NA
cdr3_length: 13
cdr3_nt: TGCGCCAGCAGTGAGGCGGGGAACACTGAAGCTTTCTTT
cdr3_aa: CASSEAGNTEAFF

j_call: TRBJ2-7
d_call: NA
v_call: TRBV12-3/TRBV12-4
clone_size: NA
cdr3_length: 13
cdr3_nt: TGTGCCAGCAGTTTAGACAGGGACTACGAGCAGTACTTC
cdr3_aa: CASSLDRDYEQYF

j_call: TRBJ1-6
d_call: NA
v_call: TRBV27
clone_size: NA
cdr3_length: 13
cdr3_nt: TGTGCCAGCAGTGGGGACGGGAGGACACCCCTCCACTTT
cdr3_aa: CASSGDGRTPLHF

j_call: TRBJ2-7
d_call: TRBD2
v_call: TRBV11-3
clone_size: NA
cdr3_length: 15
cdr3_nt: TGTGCCAGCAGCTCTAGCGGGTCGAGCTCCTACGAGCAGTACTTC
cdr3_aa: CASSSSGSSSYEQYF

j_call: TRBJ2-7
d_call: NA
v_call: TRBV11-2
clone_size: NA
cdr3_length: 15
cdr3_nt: TGTGCCAGCAGCTTCGCCCGCACTTACCACTACGAGCAGTACTTC
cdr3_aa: CASSFARTYHYEQYF

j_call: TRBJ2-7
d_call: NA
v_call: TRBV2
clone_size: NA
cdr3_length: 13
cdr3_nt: TGTGCCAGCAGCTATTCTAACGTCGGCGAGCAGTACTTC
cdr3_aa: CASSYSNVGEQYF

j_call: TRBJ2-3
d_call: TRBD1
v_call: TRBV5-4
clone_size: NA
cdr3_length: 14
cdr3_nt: TGTGCCAGCAGTCCGGGACAGGGAACAGATACGCAGTATTTT
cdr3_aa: CASSPGQGTDTQYF

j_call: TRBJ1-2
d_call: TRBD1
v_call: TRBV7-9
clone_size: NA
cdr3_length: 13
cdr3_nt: TGTGCCAGCAGCTTAGCGGACAGGGATGGCTACACCTTC
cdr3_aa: CASSLADRDGYTF

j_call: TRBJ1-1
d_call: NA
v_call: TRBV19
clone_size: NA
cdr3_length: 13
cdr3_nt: TGTGCCAGTAGTTACAGGGTTGAGGCTGAAGCTTTCTTT
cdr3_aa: CASSYRVEAEAFF

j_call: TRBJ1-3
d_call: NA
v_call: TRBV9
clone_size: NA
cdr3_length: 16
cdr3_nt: TGTGCCAGCAGCGTGGGCGGGACGAGCTCTGGAAACACCATATATTTT
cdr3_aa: CASSVGGTSSGNTIYF

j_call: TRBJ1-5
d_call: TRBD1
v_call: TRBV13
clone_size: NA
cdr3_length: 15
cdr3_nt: TGTGCCAGCAGCTCGGGGACAGGCAGCAATCAGCCCCAGCATTTT
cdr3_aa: CASSSGTGSNQPQHF

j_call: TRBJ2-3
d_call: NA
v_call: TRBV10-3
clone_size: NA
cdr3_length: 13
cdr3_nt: TGTGCCATCAGTCTATCTAGCACAGATACGCAGTATTTT
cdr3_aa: CAISLSSTDTQYF

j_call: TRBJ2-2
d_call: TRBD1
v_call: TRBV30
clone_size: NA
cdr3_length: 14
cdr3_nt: TGTGCCTGGCACTACAGGGGATACACCGGGGAGCTGTTTTTT
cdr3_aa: CAWHYRGYTGELFF

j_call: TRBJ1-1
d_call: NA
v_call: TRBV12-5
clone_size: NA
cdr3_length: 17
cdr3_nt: TGTGCTAGTGGTTTGGTACTCTTCCCAGGATCGAACACTGAAGCTTTCTTT
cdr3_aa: CASGLVLFPGSNTEAFF

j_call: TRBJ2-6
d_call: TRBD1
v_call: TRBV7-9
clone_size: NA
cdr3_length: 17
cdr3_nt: TGTGCCAGCAGCACGACACAGGGGTACTCTGGGGCCAACGTCCTGACTTTC
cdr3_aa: CASSTTQGYSGANVLTF

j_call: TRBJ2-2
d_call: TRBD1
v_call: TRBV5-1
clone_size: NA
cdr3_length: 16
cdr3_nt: TGCGCCAGCAGCCCTAGACAGGGTGGGGTCACCGGGGAGCTGTTTTTT
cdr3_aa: CASSPRQGGVTGELFF

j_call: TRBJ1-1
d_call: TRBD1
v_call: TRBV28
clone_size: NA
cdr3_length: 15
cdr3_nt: TGTGCCAGCAGCCTTCACAGGGGGATGGGCACTGAAGCTTTCTTT
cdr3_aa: CASSLHRGMGTEAFF

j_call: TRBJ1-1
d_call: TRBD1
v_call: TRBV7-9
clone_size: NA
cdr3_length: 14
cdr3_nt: TGTGCCAGCCGCCTGATACAGGGGGTAGGTGGAGCTTTCTTT
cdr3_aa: CASRLIQGVGGAFF

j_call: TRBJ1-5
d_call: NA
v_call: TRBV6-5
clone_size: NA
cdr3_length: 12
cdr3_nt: TGTGCCAGCAAGGAGGGAAGTCAGCCCCAGCATTTT
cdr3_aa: CASKEGSQPQHF

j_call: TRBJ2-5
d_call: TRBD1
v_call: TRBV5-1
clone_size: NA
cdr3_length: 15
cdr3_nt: TGCGCCAGCAGCTTGGACAGGGGATATCAAGAGACCCAGTACTTC
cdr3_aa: CASSLDRGYQETQYF

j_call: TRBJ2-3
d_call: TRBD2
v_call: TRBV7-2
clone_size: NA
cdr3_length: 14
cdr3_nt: TGTGCCAGCAGCTCAACCAGCGGGAGAGATACGCAGTATTTT
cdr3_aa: CASSSTSGRDTQYF

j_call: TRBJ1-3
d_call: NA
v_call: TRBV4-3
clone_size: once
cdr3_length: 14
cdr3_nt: TGCGCCAGCGAAAGGACTATCGGTGGAAACACCATATATTTT
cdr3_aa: CASERTIGGNTIYF

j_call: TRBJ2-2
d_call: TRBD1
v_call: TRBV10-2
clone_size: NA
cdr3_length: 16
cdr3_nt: TGCGCCGCCAGAGGGGGCCGCGGAGAAAACACCGGGGAGCTGTTTTTT
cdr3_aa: CAARGGRGENTGELFF